These 11 T cell receptor beta chains came from one sample sequenced in a study of cytomegalovirus exposure and HLA in healthy donors. The PCR contained 60 Vbeta and 13 Jbeta primers. Sequencing was performed with immunoSEQ multiplex PCR; in TCRdb, only in-frame clones are kept and a portion is missing. In the table there are some 130,000 clones, about 80% of which are singletons. Sequencing input: PBMCs. Every receptor here comes from a man aged 25 to 40 in good health and CMV-seronegative.

This chain joins TRBV9 and TRBJ2-7; a possible D gene is TRBD1 (6 bases). The CDR3 has 15 residues. V shed 0 bases and J shed 4 bases, with 14 bases lying between them. Germline V lookup: CDR1 SGDLS, CDR2 YYNGEE. This CDR3 is CASSVGTENSYEQYF. The CDR3 nucleotides are TGTGCCAGCAGCGTAGGGACAGAGAACTCATACGAGCAGTACTTC.

This clone was counted between two and nine times. The chain links TRBV2 to TRBJ1-5; D is perhaps TRBD1 (6 bases). CDR1 is SNHLY and CDR2 is FYNNEI in the germline V gene. This CDR3 is built from 15 residues. Trimming shortened V by 0 bases and J by 3 bases, and 9 bases separated the two germline ends. CDR3 residues: CASSEARTDNQPQHF. The CDR3 DNA reads as TGTGCCAGCAGTGAAGCGCGGACAGACAATCAGCCCCAGCATTTT. Together with reference TRBV2 and TRBJ1-5, the CDR3 gives the full variable domain: EPEVTQTPSHQVTQMGQEVILRCVPISNHLYFYWYRQILGQKVEFLVSFYNNEISEKSEIFDDQFSVERPDGSNFTLKIRSTKLEDSAMYFCASSEARTDNQPQHFGDGTRLSIL.

The chain links TRBV27 to TRBJ2-2; weak D call: TRBD2 (6 bases). Per germline, CDR1 MNHEY and CDR2 SMNVEV (reference sequence). Deletions cut 3 bases from V and 5 bases from J, with 13 bases between. The CDR3 sequence is 15 residues long. The CDR3 DNA is TGTGCCAGCAGTTTTTTAAAAGGAGGGACCGGGGAGCTGTTTTTT. Translation: CASSFLKGGTGELFF.

The gene calls are TRBV6-1 and TRBJ1-1; the D gene is possibly TRBD1 (6 bases). Deletions cut 2 bases from V and 6 bases from J, with 10 bases between. Germline-derived CDR1 and CDR2 are MNHNS and SASEGT. This CDR3 contains 13 residues. Written as DNA, the CDR3 is TGTGCCAGCAGTGAAACGGGGGGCCCTGAAGCTTTCTTT. Translation: CASSETGGPEAFF.

The genes are TRBV27 and TRBJ1-6; 9 bases are a match to TRBD1. The germline V gene has CDR1 MNHEY and CDR2 SMNVEV (reference sequence). The V segment lost 5 bases and the J segment 10 bases; nucleotides outside the gene matches: 18. The CDR3 is 18 residues long. CDR3 in DNA: TGTGCCAGCAGTCCCTCGTACTCGAAGGACAGGGGCCGGTCACCCCTCCACTTT. Its translation: CASSPSYSKDRGRSPLHF.

V gene TRBV28 combines with J gene TRBJ2-1, with D perhaps TRBD2 (6 bases). The V and J ends lost 5 bases and 6 bases respectively, with 11 bases between them. The CDR3 spans 13 residues. Germline V gives CDR1 MDHEN, CDR2 SYDVKM. In DNA form, the CDR3 reads TGTGCCAGCAGTGTCGGGAGTGGCAATGAGCAGTTCTTC. Its protein product is CASSVGSGNEQFF.

The chain couples TRBV6-5 to TRBJ2-6; tentative D call: TRBD2 (6 bases). The V end lost 8 bases, the J end lost 0 bases, and 11 bases lay between the germline ends. This CDR3 is built from 15 residues. The germline V gene has CDR1 MNHEY and CDR2 SVGAGI. DNA for the CDR3: TGTGCCAGCGGGGGACTGACCTCTGGGGCCAACGTCCTGACTTTC. Amino acids: CASGGLTSGANVLTF.

This rearrangement joins TRBV27 to TRBJ1-1; tentative D call: TRBD1 (5 bases). V was cut by 5 bases and J by 8 bases, with 12 bases left in between. The CDR3 totals 12 residues. Germline values: CDR1 MNHEY, CDR2 SMNVEV (reference sequence). The DNA of the CDR3 is TGTGCCAGCAGTCACTACAGGTCCGAAGCTTTCTTT. Amino acids: CASSHYRSEAFF.

The chain employs TRBV9 and TRBJ1-5; D is possibly TRBD1 (5 bases). This CDR3 contains 15 residues. Germline values: CDR1 SGDLS, CDR2 YYNGEE. V was clipped by 4 bases and J by 10 bases, with 21 bases between them. CDR3: CASSPGRGTRVPQHF. The DNA of the CDR3 is TGTGCCAGCAGCCCTGGCCGTGGGACTCGCGTCCCCCAGCATTTT.

This sequence joins TRBV10-3 and TRBJ2-7; 14 bases are a match to TRBD2. The J segment lost 0 bases and the V segment lost 10 bases, leaving 2 bases of the junction unmatched. CDR3 length: 14 residues. From germline, CDR1 is ENHRY and CDR2 SYGVKD. The CDR3 coding sequence is TGTGCCACCGGGACTAGCGGGAGCTCCTACGAGCAGTACTTC. The encoded protein is CATGTSGSSYEQYF.

J is TRBJ2-6 and V is TRBV27, with unresolved D. V was cut by 6 bases and J by 0 bases, with 12 bases left in between. The V gene's germline CDR1 is MNHEY and CDR2 SMNVEV (reference sequence). The CDR3 is made up of 16 amino acids. This CDR3 reads CASSPPQHSGANVLTF. DNA of the CDR3: TGTGCCAGCAGCCCCCCCCAACACTCTGGGGCCAACGTCCTGACTTTC.